Below, one T cell receptor (beta chain) is given with its context. The data were obtained in a study of blood T cells in healthy people across ages. Trimming shortened V by 6 bases and J by 5 bases, and 13 bases separated the two germline ends. This CDR3 is built from 14 residues. Germline CDR1 and CDR2: KGHSH and LQKENI. A second PCR of about 7 to 11 cycles used a sample-barcoded 5' primer and a J-beta primer mix. TCRdb redid the calling of the 5' RACE reads with MiXCR, one entry per CDR3 protein. The sample includes about 680,000 distinct CDR3 sequences, 49% seen only once; the top ten take under 35%.

The rearrangement uses TRBV18 and TRBJ1-4, with D possibly being TRBD1 (5 bases). This clonotype originated in a woman aged 55-70 years in good health. What was sequenced was blood. CDR3 sequence (DNA): TGTGCCAGCTCCCAAGGGACTCAAAATGAAAAACTGTTTTTT. Translated, it gives CASSQGTQNEKLFF.